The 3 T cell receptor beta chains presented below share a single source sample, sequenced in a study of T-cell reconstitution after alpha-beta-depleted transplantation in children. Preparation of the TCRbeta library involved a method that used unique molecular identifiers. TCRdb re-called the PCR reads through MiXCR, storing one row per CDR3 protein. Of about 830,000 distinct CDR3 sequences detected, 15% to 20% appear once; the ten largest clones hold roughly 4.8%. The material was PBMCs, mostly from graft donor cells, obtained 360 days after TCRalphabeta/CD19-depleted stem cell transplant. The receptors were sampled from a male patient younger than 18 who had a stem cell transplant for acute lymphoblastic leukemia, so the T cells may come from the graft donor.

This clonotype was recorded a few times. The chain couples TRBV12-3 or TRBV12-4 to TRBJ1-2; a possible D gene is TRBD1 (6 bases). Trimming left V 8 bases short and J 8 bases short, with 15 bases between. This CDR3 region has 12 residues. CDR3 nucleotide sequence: TGTGCCAGCGGGCCCCCTAGGGGGGGCTACACCTTC. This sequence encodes CASGPPRGGYTF.

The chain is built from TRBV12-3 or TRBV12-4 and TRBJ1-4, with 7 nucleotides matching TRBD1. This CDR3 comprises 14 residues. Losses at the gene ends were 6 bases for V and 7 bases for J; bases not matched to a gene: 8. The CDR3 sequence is CASRRGTVVEKLFF. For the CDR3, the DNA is TGTGCCAGCAGACGGGGGACAGTTGTTGAAAAACTGTTTTTT.

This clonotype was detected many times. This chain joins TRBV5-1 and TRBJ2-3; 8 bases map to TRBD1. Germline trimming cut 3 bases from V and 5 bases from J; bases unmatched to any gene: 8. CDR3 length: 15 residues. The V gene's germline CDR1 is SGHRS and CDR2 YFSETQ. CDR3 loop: CASSSTGGWEDTQYF. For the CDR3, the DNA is TGCGCCAGCAGCTCCACAGGGGGTTGGGAAGATACGCAGTATTTT. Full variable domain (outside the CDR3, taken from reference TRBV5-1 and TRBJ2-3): KAGVTQTPRYLIKTRGQQVTLSCSPISGHRSVSWYQQTPGQGLQFLFEYFSETQRNKGNFPGRFSGRQFSNSRSEMNVSTLELGDSALYLCASSSTGGWEDTQYFGPGTRLTVL.